This T cell receptor (beta chain) came from a study of type 1 regulatory T cells. Whole-study context: T-allo10 is an in vitro-generated, Tr1-enriched CD4 T cell product specific for alloantigen. Study-level points and caveats: Type 1 regulatory T cells had a more restricted TCR repertoire than non-type 1 regulatory T cells.

The CDR3 is 11 amino acids. The V end was cut by 8 bases, the J end by 6 bases, with 10 bases between. CDR1 is MNHEY, CDR2 SVGEGT, per germline. This clonotype was counted ten times or more. Its antigen is unidentified. TCRdb redid the calling of the reads with MiXCR, one entry per CDR3 protein. This table has roughly 46,000 distinct CDR3 sequences, approximately 12% appearing once. The rearrangement links TRBV6-2 or TRBV6-3 to TRBJ1-1, with unresolved D. The TCR was taken from a human donor in good health. Sequencing was performed on cultured non-Tr1 T cells, either the whole culture or a sorted T cell fraction (not recorded which). Here the CDR3 reads CASSYLAEAFF. DNA of the CDR3: TGTGCCAGCTCTTATCTGGCTGAAGCTTTCTTT.